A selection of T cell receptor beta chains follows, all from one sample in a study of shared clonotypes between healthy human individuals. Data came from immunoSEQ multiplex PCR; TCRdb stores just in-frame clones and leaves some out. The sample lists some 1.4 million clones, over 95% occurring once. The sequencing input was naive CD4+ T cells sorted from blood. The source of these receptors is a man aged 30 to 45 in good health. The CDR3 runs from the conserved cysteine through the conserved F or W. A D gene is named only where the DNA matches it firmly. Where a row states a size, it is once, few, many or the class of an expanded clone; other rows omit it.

CDR3aa: CASSPGNSYEQYF; CDR3nt: TGTGCCAGCAGCCCAGGGAACTCCTACGAGCAGTACTTC; d_gene: -; abundance: -; j_gene: TRBJ2-7; v_gene: TRBV27
CDR3aa: CASSLGTSAYNEQFF; CDR3nt: TGTGCCAGCAGCTTAGGGACTAGCGCCTACAATGAGCAGTTCTTC; d_gene: TRBD2; abundance: -; j_gene: TRBJ2-1; v_gene: TRBV7-2
CDR3aa: CASSLARDRIFEQFF; CDR3nt: TGTGCCAGCAGCTTAGCTCGGGATCGGATTTTTGAGCAGTTCTTC; d_gene: -; abundance: -; j_gene: TRBJ2-1; v_gene: TRBV11-2
CDR3aa: CASIKTPYGYTF; CDR3nt: TGTGCCAGCATTAAAACCCCCTATGGCTACACCTTC; d_gene: -; abundance: -; j_gene: TRBJ1-2; v_gene: TRBV28
CDR3aa: CAWSVLVGGELFF; CDR3nt: TGTGCCTGGAGTGTACTAGTTGGCGGGGAGCTGTTTTTT; d_gene: -; abundance: once; j_gene: TRBJ2-2; v_gene: TRBV30
CDR3aa: CASSEDPGETQYF; CDR3nt: TGCGCCAGCAGTGAGGACCCGGGGGAGACCCAGTACTTC; d_gene: -; abundance: -; j_gene: TRBJ2-5; v_gene: TRBV10-1
CDR3aa: CAGNETEQYF; CDR3nt: TGTGCTGGAAACGAGACCGAGCAGTACTTC; d_gene: -; abundance: -; j_gene: TRBJ2-7; v_gene: TRBV6-1
CDR3aa: CASSDLGLVDDNEQFF; CDR3nt: TGCGCCAGCAGTGACTTGGGACTAGTAGACGACAATGAGCAGTTCTTC; d_gene: TRBD2; abundance: -; j_gene: TRBJ2-1; v_gene: TRBV10-2
CDR3aa: CASSFRQSNEKLFF; CDR3nt: TGTGCCAGTAGTTTCCGACAGTCTAATGAAAAACTGTTTTTT; d_gene: -; abundance: -; j_gene: TRBJ1-4; v_gene: TRBV19
CDR3aa: CASSLTSGHGNTIYF; CDR3nt: TGTGCCAGCAGCTTGACCTCAGGGCATGGAAACACCATATATTTT; d_gene: -; abundance: -; j_gene: TRBJ1-3; v_gene: TRBV7-2
CDR3aa: CASSPVRVSGTGELFF; CDR3nt: TGTGCCAGCAGCCCTGTGAGGGTTTCGGGAACCGGGGAGCTGTTTTTT; d_gene: -; abundance: -; j_gene: TRBJ2-2; v_gene: TRBV14
CDR3aa: CASTSTDTQYF; CDR3nt: TGTGCCAGTACGAGCACAGATACGCAGTATTTT; d_gene: -; abundance: -; j_gene: TRBJ2-3; v_gene: TRBV7-2
CDR3aa: CASMDSLLYEQYF; CDR3nt: TGTGCCAGCATGGACAGCCTCCTCTACGAGCAGTACTTC; d_gene: -; abundance: -; j_gene: TRBJ2-7; v_gene: TRBV28
CDR3aa: CASTIMGPHNEQFF; CDR3nt: TGTGCCAGCACCATAATGGGGCCCCACAATGAGCAGTTCTTC; d_gene: -; abundance: -; j_gene: TRBJ2-1; v_gene: TRBV28
CDR3aa: CASSLALAGSYEQYF; CDR3nt: TGTGCCAGCAGCTTAGCACTAGCGGGATCCTACGAGCAGTACTTC; d_gene: TRBD2; abundance: -; j_gene: TRBJ2-7; v_gene: TRBV7-2
CDR3aa: CASSYGAGRGNTEAFF; CDR3nt: TGTGCCAGCAGTTACGGGGCAGGCCGGGGGAACACTGAAGCTTTCTTT; d_gene: -; abundance: -; j_gene: TRBJ1-1; v_gene: TRBV6-6
CDR3aa: CASGQLVYNEQFF; CDR3nt: TGTGCCAGCGGCCAACTAGTATACAATGAGCAGTTCTTC; d_gene: -; abundance: -; j_gene: TRBJ2-1; v_gene: TRBV28
CDR3aa: CASRMSRDLGGELFF; CDR3nt: TGTGCCAGCAGGATGAGCCGGGACCTCGGGGGGGAGCTGTTTTTT; d_gene: -; abundance: -; j_gene: TRBJ2-2; v_gene: TRBV6-5
CDR3aa: CSVGTGNTEAFF; CDR3nt: TGCAGCGTTGGGACAGGGAACACTGAAGCTTTCTTT; d_gene: TRBD1; abundance: few; j_gene: TRBJ1-1; v_gene: TRBV29-1
CDR3aa: CSAASSYEQYF; CDR3nt: TGCAGTGCAGCAAGCTCCTACGAGCAGTACTTC; d_gene: -; abundance: -; j_gene: TRBJ2-7; v_gene: TRBV20-1
CDR3aa: CASSITGGPYNEQFF; CDR3nt: TGTGCCAGTAGTATAACAGGGGGCCCCTACAATGAGCAGTTCTTC; d_gene: TRBD1; abundance: -; j_gene: TRBJ2-1; v_gene: TRBV19
CDR3aa: CASSGKTGQRSNQPQHF; CDR3nt: TGTGCCAGCAGTGGGAAAACTGGACAGAGGAGCAATCAGCCCCAGCATTTT; d_gene: -; abundance: -; j_gene: TRBJ1-5; v_gene: TRBV6-1
CDR3aa: CASSSSGRAFNEQFF; CDR3nt: TGTGCCAGCAGTTCAAGCGGGAGGGCCTTCAATGAGCAGTTCTTC; d_gene: TRBD2; abundance: -; j_gene: TRBJ2-1; v_gene: TRBV28
CDR3aa: CASSGSDRERLRNEQYF; CDR3nt: TGCGCCAGCAGCGGGTCTGACAGGGAACGGTTGAGGAACGAGCAGTACTTC; d_gene: TRBD1; abundance: once; j_gene: TRBJ2-7; v_gene: TRBV5-1
CDR3aa: CASSPIPGELFF; CDR3nt: TGTGCCAGTAGTCCGATTCCCGGGGAGCTGTTTTTT; d_gene: -; abundance: -; j_gene: TRBJ2-2; v_gene: TRBV19
CDR3aa: CATSREQGIGYTF; CDR3nt: TGTGCCACCAGCAGAGAACAGGGGATCGGCTACACCTTC; d_gene: TRBD1; abundance: -; j_gene: TRBJ1-2; v_gene: TRBV15
CDR3aa: CAIKVGEDTQYF; CDR3nt: TGTGCCATCAAAGTAGGGGAAGATACGCAGTATTTT; d_gene: -; abundance: -; j_gene: TRBJ2-3; v_gene: TRBV10-3
CDR3aa: CSVVGGNTEAFF; CDR3nt: TGCAGCGTTGTCGGGGGAAACACTGAAGCTTTCTTT; d_gene: -; abundance: -; j_gene: TRBJ1-1; v_gene: TRBV29-1
CDR3aa: CASSQETRSSYEQYF; CDR3nt: TGCGCCAGCAGCCAAGAGACTAGGAGCTCCTACGAGCAGTACTTC; d_gene: -; abundance: -; j_gene: TRBJ2-7; v_gene: TRBV4-1
CDR3aa: CASSPLEASTDTQYF; CDR3nt: TGTGCCAGCTCACCACTGGAGGCGAGCACAGATACGCAGTATTTT; d_gene: -; abundance: -; j_gene: TRBJ2-3; v_gene: TRBV18
CDR3aa: CASGRGANTGELFF; CDR3nt: TGTGCCAGCGGGCGAGGGGCGAACACCGGGGAGCTGTTTTTT; d_gene: -; abundance: -; j_gene: TRBJ2-2; v_gene: TRBV9
CDR3aa: CASSLEGGWETQYF; CDR3nt: TGTGCCAGCAGCTTAGAGGGGGGTTGGGAGACCCAGTACTTC; d_gene: -; abundance: -; j_gene: TRBJ2-5; v_gene: TRBV7-8
CDR3aa: CSVDFSRNTEAFF; CDR3nt: TGCAGCGTTGACTTCAGCCGGAACACTGAAGCTTTCTTT; d_gene: -; abundance: -; j_gene: TRBJ1-1; v_gene: TRBV29-1
CDR3aa: CASRLRSTDTQYF; CDR3nt: TGTGCCAGCCGCCTCAGGAGCACAGATACGCAGTATTTT; d_gene: -; abundance: -; j_gene: TRBJ2-3; v_gene: TRBV6-1
CDR3aa: CASSETSFNTQYF; CDR3nt: TGTGCCAGCAGTGAAACTAGTTTTAATACGCAGTATTTT; d_gene: -; abundance: -; j_gene: TRBJ2-3; v_gene: TRBV2
CDR3aa: CASVATSYNEQFF; CDR3nt: TGTGCCAGCGTAGCCACCTCCTACAATGAGCAGTTCTTC; d_gene: -; abundance: once; j_gene: TRBJ2-1; v_gene: TRBV7-9
CDR3aa: CASSQQYMNTEAFF; CDR3nt: TGTGCCAGCAGTCAACAGTACATGAACACTGAAGCTTTCTTT; d_gene: -; abundance: -; j_gene: TRBJ1-1; v_gene: TRBV27
CDR3aa: CASSIQYDEQFF; CDR3nt: TGTGCCAGCAGTATACAGTACGATGAGCAGTTCTTC; d_gene: -; abundance: -; j_gene: TRBJ2-1; v_gene: TRBV28
CDR3aa: CASSPAGALSNQPQHF; CDR3nt: TGTGCCAGCAGCCCGGCAGGGGCTCTCAGCAATCAGCCCCAGCATTTT; d_gene: -; abundance: -; j_gene: TRBJ1-5; v_gene: TRBV14
CDR3aa: CASSLGRNTEAFF; CDR3nt: TGTGCCAGCAGTTTAGGACGGAACACTGAAGCTTTCTTT; d_gene: -; abundance: -; j_gene: TRBJ1-1; v_gene: TRBV28
CDR3aa: CASSVGTDYYNEQFF; CDR3nt: TGTGCCAGCAGCGTAGGAACAGATTACTACAATGAGCAGTTCTTC; d_gene: -; abundance: -; j_gene: TRBJ2-1; v_gene: TRBV9
CDR3aa: CASSLEGTDGYTF; CDR3nt: TGCGCCAGCAGCTTGGAGGGGACAGATGGCTACACCTTC; d_gene: TRBD1; abundance: -; j_gene: TRBJ1-2; v_gene: TRBV5-1
CDR3aa: CASSLVAGGLPYEQYF; CDR3nt: TGTGCCAGCAGCTTAGTAGCGGGAGGGCTCCCCTACGAGCAGTACTTC; d_gene: TRBD2; abundance: -; j_gene: TRBJ2-7; v_gene: TRBV7-8
CDR3aa: CAAGTGVDTGELFF; CDR3nt: TGTGCAGCGGGGACAGGGGTGGACACCGGGGAGCTGTTTTTT; d_gene: TRBD1; abundance: -; j_gene: TRBJ2-2; v_gene: TRBV2
CDR3aa: CASSPPGLTVYEQYF; CDR3nt: TGTGCCAGCAGCCCCCCGGGACTGACGGTCTACGAGCAGTACTTC; d_gene: -; abundance: -; j_gene: TRBJ2-7; v_gene: TRBV7-2
CDR3aa: CASSVSGRVHEQYF; CDR3nt: TGTGCCAGCAGCGTGAGCGGGAGGGTCCACGAGCAGTACTTC; d_gene: TRBD2; abundance: -; j_gene: TRBJ2-7; v_gene: TRBV9
CDR3aa: CASSISHNNRGRLDYGYTF; CDR3nt: TGTGCCAGTAGTATATCGCATAACAACAGGGGGCGGCTGGACTATGGCTACACCTTC; d_gene: TRBD1; abundance: once; j_gene: TRBJ1-2; v_gene: TRBV19
CDR3aa: CASSKLGGREETQYF; CDR3nt: TGTGCCAGCAGCAAATTGGGCGGGAGAGAAGAGACCCAGTACTTC; d_gene: -; abundance: -; j_gene: TRBJ2-5; v_gene: TRBV21-1
CDR3aa: CASSHTGTEYTGELFF; CDR3nt: TGTGCCAGCTCACATACCGGGACAGAATATACCGGGGAGCTGTTTTTT; d_gene: TRBD1; abundance: -; j_gene: TRBJ2-2; v_gene: TRBV18
CDR3aa: CASSLRAQPQHF; CDR3nt: TGTGCCAGCAGCTTGAGGGCTCAGCCCCAGCATTTT; d_gene: -; abundance: -; j_gene: TRBJ1-5; v_gene: TRBV13
CDR3aa: CASGFSGDTQYF; CDR3nt: TGTGCTAGCGGTTTTAGCGGAGATACGCAGTATTTT; d_gene: -; abundance: -; j_gene: TRBJ2-3; v_gene: TRBV12-5